The T cell receptor beta chain under discussion was sequenced for a study of Ad26.COV2.S vaccination and SARS-CoV-2 variants. Treatment given: some 20 received Ad26.COV2.S at low or high dose, single or two shots; about 5 received placebo; per-sample allocation not given. Specimens were obtained on day 63 following the first vaccine or placebo injection. A word on this clone: Other DNA sequences from this sample encode an identical CDR3 as well.

Clones were sequenced by immunoSEQ multiplex PCR, and TCRdb holds only the in-frame ones, with some missing. The table records over 350,000 clones, 75% to 90% of them present only once. This CDR3 region has 13 residues. J was trimmed by 4 bases and V by 1 base; bases with no gene match: 0. The sequencing used peripheral blood, collected in a trial of Ad26.COV2.S vaccine versus placebo. This clonotype was obtained from a person between 18 and 60 years old who received the Ad26.COV2.S COVID-19 vaccine or a placebo. The chain carries TRBV12-3 or TRBV12-4 and TRBJ1-2, with 7 bases fitting TRBD1. CDR3 loop: CASSLGQGYGYTF. The CDR3 DNA is TGTGCCAGCAGTTTAGGACAGGGCTATGGCTACACCTTC.